This T cell receptor beta chain was sequenced during a study of human T cells and chemical hapten exposure. Study overall: Chiefly female patients presented with alopecia areata, totalis or universalis.

TCRdb reprocessed the RACE reads via MiXCR and lists one record per CDR3 protein. The sample lists around 150,000 distinct CDR3 sequences; about 15% were seen once. Time point here: patch test 1, 2 weeks after DPC sensitization. The treatment here: therapeutic diphenylcyclopropenone sensitization with weekly scalp DPC. Germline V gene data show CDR1 as MNHEY and CDR2 as SMNVEV (reference sequence). The V end was cut by 8 bases, the J end by 7 bases, with 16 bases between. CDR3 length: 13 amino acids. V is TRBV27 and J is TRBJ2-3; D ambiguous. This TCR came from a woman in her 30s with alopecia areata. Some clones in this sample may be carry-over from other donors' samples. The sample in question was whole blood, obtained in connection with sensitization to the hapten diphenylcyclopropenone (DPC). The CDR3 sequence is CASLNQNLNTQYF. The CDR3 nucleotides read TGTGCCAGCTTGAACCAAAACCTTAATACGCAGTATTTT.